Listed below are T cell receptor beta chains from one sample, sequenced in a study of shared clonotypes between healthy human individuals. Libraries were prepared by immunoSEQ multiplex PCR; TCRdb keeps only in-frame clonotypes and omits some of them. This table holds a few million clones, approximately 90% found once. The source material was naive CD4+ T cells from PBMCs. The receptor source for this set is a man younger than 30 in good health. Some clones in this sample may be carry-over from other donors' samples. CDR3s include the opening cysteine and the closing phenylalanine or tryptophan. A D gene is named only where the DNA matches it firmly. Only part of the rows carry a size: once, few, many, or a class if the clone is expanded.

D: TRBD2
size: NA
V: TRBV28
J: TRBJ2-7
DNA: TGTGCCAGCAGTTTGGTCGGGACTAGCGGGAGGTGGGCTCGGGGAGGGCAGTACTTC
CDR3: CASSLVGTSGRWARGGQYF

D: NA
size: NA
V: TRBV15
J: TRBJ2-5
DNA: TGTGCCACCAGCAGATGGGGGGGGGCGGACCAGTACTTC
CDR3: CATSRWGGADQYF

D: NA
size: NA
V: TRBV5-6
J: TRBJ2-7
DNA: TGTGCCAGCAGCAAATTTGTCCACAGATTCGGGCAGTACTTC
CDR3: CASSKFVHRFGQYF

D: TRBD2
size: NA
V: TRBV11-3
J: TRBJ2-5
DNA: TGTGCCAGCAGCTTAGGAGACGATTCTAGCGGGCTGGAGACCCAGTACTTC
CDR3: CASSLGDDSSGLETQYF

D: TRBD2
size: NA
V: TRBV11-2
J: TRBJ2-1
DNA: TGTGCCAGCAGCTTAGTGGGGACTAGCGGGATAAATGAGCAGTTCTTC
CDR3: CASSLVGTSGINEQFF

D: NA
size: NA
V: TRBV11-2
J: TRBJ2-1
DNA: TGTGCCAGCAGCTTAGTTCTAGGAAGCGACAATGAGCAGTTCTTC
CDR3: CASSLVLGSDNEQFF

D: NA
size: NA
V: TRBV9
J: TRBJ1-4
DNA: TGTGCCAGCAGCGTACGGATTCACAGGGACCCCGATGAAAAACTGTTTTTT
CDR3: CASSVRIHRDPDEKLFF

D: NA
size: NA
V: TRBV7-6
J: TRBJ1-2
DNA: TGTGCCAGCAGCACGATAGCCGGCTATGGCTACACCTTC
CDR3: CASSTIAGYGYTF

D: TRBD2
size: NA
V: TRBV10-1
J: TRBJ2-1
DNA: TGCGCCAGCAGTGCGGGAGGCCCCCTGGGGGAGCAGTTCTTC
CDR3: CASSAGGPLGEQFF

D: NA
size: once
V: TRBV6-6
J: TRBJ1-2
DNA: TGTGCCAGCAGTCCGGGCCTTAACTATGGCTACACCTTC
CDR3: CASSPGLNYGYTF

D: NA
size: NA
V: TRBV6-6
J: TRBJ2-7
DNA: TGTGCCAGCAGGGATGAGGGGAGCTCCTACGAGCAGTACTTC
CDR3: CASRDEGSSYEQYF

D: NA
size: NA
V: TRBV30
J: TRBJ1-5
DNA: TGTGCCTGGGGAAACAGGGATCCTCGGCCCCAGCATTTT
CDR3: CAWGNRDPRPQHF

D: TRBD1
size: NA
V: TRBV2
J: TRBJ1-1
DNA: TGTGCCAGCAGAAAACAGGGGGTAGGTAGGGGTGAAGCTTTCTTT
CDR3: CASRKQGVGRGEAFF

D: NA
size: NA
V: TRBV7-9
J: TRBJ2-7
DNA: TGTGCCAGCAGCTCCGCCGAGGTGGGATCCTACGAGCAGTACTTC
CDR3: CASSSAEVGSYEQYF

D: NA
size: NA
V: TRBV6-5
J: TRBJ2-6
DNA: TGTGCCAGCAGATCGAATCCTGCGGGGGCCAACGTCCTGACTTTC
CDR3: CASRSNPAGANVLTF

D: TRBD2
size: NA
V: TRBV5-6
J: TRBJ2-7
DNA: TGTGCCAGCAGCCCAAGAGGGAGGGCCGAGCAGTACTTC
CDR3: CASSPRGRAEQYF

D: TRBD1
size: NA
V: TRBV5-6
J: TRBJ2-7
DNA: TGTGCCAGCAGCTTGGCCTGGGGGACAGGGAATTACGAGCAGTACTTC
CDR3: CASSLAWGTGNYEQYF

D: NA
size: NA
V: TRBV7-2
J: TRBJ2-1
DNA: TGTGCCAGCAGCCATCGGGATTGGGGCCCCCATGAGCAGTTCTTC
CDR3: CASSHRDWGPHEQFF

D: NA
size: NA
V: TRBV18
J: TRBJ2-7
DNA: TGTGCCAGCTCACCACAATGGGGGGCAACACAAGAGCAGTACTTC
CDR3: CASSPQWGATQEQYF

D: NA
size: once
V: TRBV5-1
J: TRBJ2-4
DNA: TGCGCCAGCAGCGACCCAGGGTCTGAGGCCAAAAACATTCAGTACTTC
CDR3: CASSDPGSEAKNIQYF

D: TRBD1
size: NA
V: TRBV5-1
J: TRBJ1-4
DNA: TGCGCCAGCAGCGGGGGACAGGGGTATGAAAAACTGTTTTTT
CDR3: CASSGGQGYEKLFF

D: NA
size: NA
V: TRBV2
J: TRBJ2-3
DNA: TGTGCCAGCAGTGAAGCTCCTAGCGCGGGGACAGATACGCAGTATTTT
CDR3: CASSEAPSAGTDTQYF

D: NA
size: NA
V: TRBV11-3
J: TRBJ2-7
DNA: TGTGCCAGCAGCTTTGGGGGCCCGGGGGAGCAGTACTTC
CDR3: CASSFGGPGEQYF

D: TRBD2
size: NA
V: TRBV6-1
J: TRBJ2-2
DNA: TGTGCCAGCAGTGAGAATGGGGGGGTGAACACCGGGGAGCTGTTTTTT
CDR3: CASSENGGVNTGELFF

D: NA
size: NA
V: TRBV18
J: TRBJ2-7
DNA: TGTGCCAGCTCACCACTTGGGACGGGAAGCTCCAACGAGCAGTACTTC
CDR3: CASSPLGTGSSNEQYF

D: NA
size: once
V: TRBV5-1
J: TRBJ2-1
DNA: TGCGCCAGCAGCCCTCTTGTTTCTACCTACAATGAGCAGTTCTTC
CDR3: CASSPLVSTYNEQFF

D: TRBD1
size: NA
V: TRBV4-1
J: TRBJ2-3
DNA: TGCGCCAGCAGCCAAAAATGGGCAGGGGGCTTGGATACGCAGTATTTT
CDR3: CASSQKWAGGLDTQYF

D: NA
size: NA
V: TRBV18
J: TRBJ2-7
DNA: TGTGCCAGCTCACCCAAAACCTACGAGCAGTACTTC
CDR3: CASSPKTYEQYF

D: TRBD1
size: NA
V: TRBV5-1
J: TRBJ2-7
DNA: TGCGCCAGCAGCCATCGACAGGGGGCGTACGAGCAGTACTTC
CDR3: CASSHRQGAYEQYF

D: NA
size: NA
V: TRBV29-1
J: TRBJ1-3
DNA: TGCAGCGTAGCCCCCCGGGGGACCTTCTCTGGAAACACCATATATTTT
CDR3: CSVAPRGTFSGNTIYF

D: TRBD1
size: NA
V: TRBV28
J: TRBJ1-2
DNA: TGTGCCAGCAGTTTAGGACAGGGGGCGGGTGGCTACACCTTC
CDR3: CASSLGQGAGGYTF

D: TRBD2
size: NA
V: TRBV11-2
J: TRBJ2-3
DNA: TGTGCCAGCAGCTCGCAACTAGCGGGGAAAGGGGATACGCAGTATTTT
CDR3: CASSSQLAGKGDTQYF

D: NA
size: NA
V: TRBV5-1
J: TRBJ1-3
DNA: TGCGCCAGCAGCTTGGAACCCTGGAGCACTGGAAACACCATATATTTT
CDR3: CASSLEPWSTGNTIYF

D: NA
size: NA
V: TRBV11-3
J: TRBJ2-1
DNA: TGTGCCAGCAGCTCGTCTTCGCCAGGTGAGCAGTTCTTC
CDR3: CASSSSSPGEQFF

D: TRBD1
size: NA
V: TRBV5-1
J: TRBJ2-2
DNA: TGCGCCAGCAGCACCTTACAGGGGCCAAGGACCGGGGAGCTGTTTTTT
CDR3: CASSTLQGPRTGELFF

D: NA
size: NA
V: TRBV5-6
J: TRBJ1-2
DNA: TGTGCCAGCAGCTTATCGGGGACCTATGGCTACACCTTC
CDR3: CASSLSGTYGYTF

D: TRBD2
size: NA
V: TRBV4-1
J: TRBJ2-7
DNA: TGCGCCAGCAGCCTCCGGACTTTGCGGGAGGGCTACGAGCAGTACTTC
CDR3: CASSLRTLREGYEQYF

D: NA
size: NA
V: TRBV5-1
J: TRBJ2-3
DNA: TGCGCCAGCAGCTTTAAACCGGGAGAAACAGATACGCAGTATTTT
CDR3: CASSFKPGETDTQYF

D: NA
size: NA
V: TRBV28
J: TRBJ1-1
DNA: TGTGCCAGCAGTTTGGAGCACCGGGGCACTGAAGCTTTCTTT
CDR3: CASSLEHRGTEAFF

D: NA
size: NA
V: TRBV5-1
J: TRBJ2-7
DNA: TGCGCCAGCAGCTTGCAGCTCGCTAGCTCCTACGAGCAGTACTTC
CDR3: CASSLQLASSYEQYF

D: TRBD1
size: NA
V: TRBV5-1
J: TRBJ2-2
DNA: TGCGCCAGCAGCACAATGACAGGGTTTGTCACCGGGGAGCTGTTTTTT
CDR3: CASSTMTGFVTGELFF

D: NA
size: few
V: TRBV29-1
J: TRBJ1-1
DNA: TGCAGCGTTGGCCGGAGTGAAGCTTTCTTT
CDR3: CSVGRSEAFF

D: NA
size: NA
V: TRBV7-2
J: TRBJ1-5
DNA: TGTGCCAGCAGCCGAGGGTTAGGGACAACTTTTAGCAATCAGCCCCAGCATTTT
CDR3: CASSRGLGTTFSNQPQHF

D: TRBD2
size: NA
V: TRBV30
J: TRBJ2-7
DNA: TGTGCCTGGAGACGCTCGGGACTAGCGGGCGGCGAGCAGTACTTC
CDR3: CAWRRSGLAGGEQYF

D: NA
size: NA
V: TRBV27
J: TRBJ2-6
DNA: TGTGCCAGCAGTTCATCACAAAGCTCTGGGGCCAACGTCCTGACTTTC
CDR3: CASSSSQSSGANVLTF

D: NA
size: NA
V: TRBV5-1
J: TRBJ2-5
DNA: TGCGCCAGCAGCTTGGGACCGGAGCAAGAGACCCAGTACTTC
CDR3: CASSLGPEQETQYF

D: NA
size: NA
V: TRBV18
J: TRBJ1-4
DNA: TGTGCCAGCTCACCACCGGTGGGGGCCCTCCTTTTT
CDR3: CASSPPVGALLF

D: NA
size: NA
V: TRBV7-9
J: TRBJ2-1
DNA: TGTGCCAGCAGCTTACTTGCGGACCTTTACAATGAGCAGTTCTTC
CDR3: CASSLLADLYNEQFF

D: NA
size: NA
V: TRBV19
J: TRBJ1-3
DNA: TGTGCCAGTAGTGCTCCCCGAGGAGGGATTCTCGGCTCTGGAAACACCATATATTTT
CDR3: CASSAPRGGILGSGNTIYF

D: NA
size: NA
V: TRBV28
J: TRBJ2-7
DNA: TGTGCCAGCAGTTCCCTACAGGGAACCTCCTACGAGCAGTACTTC
CDR3: CASSSLQGTSYEQYF

D: NA
size: NA
V: TRBV7-3
J: TRBJ1-1
DNA: TGTGCCAGCAGCTTAAAACAGCACACTGAAGCTTTCTTT
CDR3: CASSLKQHTEAFF

D: NA
size: NA
V: TRBV4-2
J: TRBJ2-7
DNA: TGTGCCAGCAGCGGGCAGGAGGGGTACGAGCAGTACTTC
CDR3: CASSGQEGYEQYF

D: NA
size: NA
V: TRBV2
J: TRBJ2-5
DNA: TGTGCCAGCAGTGCCCGGGGGGCCTGGGAGACCCAGTACTTC
CDR3: CASSARGAWETQYF

D: NA
size: NA
V: TRBV7-9
J: TRBJ1-4
DNA: TGTGCCAGCAGCTTAGAAGGGGCACAAGGGGAAAAACTGTTTTTT
CDR3: CASSLEGAQGEKLFF

D: NA
size: NA
V: TRBV7-9
J: TRBJ2-3
DNA: TGTGCCAGCAGCTTAGGCACAGGGCGCACAGATACGCAGTATTTT
CDR3: CASSLGTGRTDTQYF

D: NA
size: once
V: TRBV9
J: TRBJ1-1
DNA: TGTGCCAGCAGCGCAAACCCCTCGGGCGGGAACACTGAAGCTTTCTTT
CDR3: CASSANPSGGNTEAFF

D: NA
size: NA
V: TRBV12-5
J: TRBJ1-5
DNA: TGTGCTAGTGGTTTGGAGGGCAATCAGCCCCAGCATTTT
CDR3: CASGLEGNQPQHF

D: NA
size: NA
V: TRBV5-6
J: TRBJ2-7
DNA: TGTGCCAGCCCTGTGGGAAAAAGGTCGGTGTACTACGAGCAGTACTTC
CDR3: CASPVGKRSVYYEQYF

D: NA
size: many
V: TRBV9
J: TRBJ2-7
DNA: TGTGCCAGCAGCCCGACCCCCGGTTACGAGCAGTACTTC
CDR3: CASSPTPGYEQYF

D: NA
size: NA
V: TRBV19
J: TRBJ1-4
DNA: TGTGCCAGTAGTCGTTTAGCAACTAATGAAAAACTGTTTTTT
CDR3: CASSRLATNEKLFF